This paragraph covers one T cell receptor (beta chain) sequence. This entry is derived from a study of control samples from healthy donors and cancer patients. Some clones are missing from TCRdb's copy, which holds only in-frame ones; the method was immunoSEQ multiplex PCR. The sample gives around 130,000 clones, about 88% of which show up once; about 3.2% is in the top ten. This sequence was found in a man over 45 in good health. Sequenced input: blood.

CDR3 sequence (DNA): TGTGCCAGCAGTGTTAGCGGGGTCGGGTACGCTGAGCAGTTCTTC. Translating it yields CASSVSGVGYAEQFF. The chain employs TRBV2 and TRBJ2-1; 8 bases are a match to TRBD2. This CDR3 has 15 residues. The germline V gene encodes CDR1 SNHLY and CDR2 FYNNEI. V shed 4 bases, J shed 9 bases, and the junction held 11 bases outside the gene matches.